This T cell receptor (beta chain) was obtained from a study of cytomegalovirus exposure and HLA in healthy donors. On the study more broadly: The 100 million to 120 million unique TCR beta sequences, from approximately 170 million T cells, were found by an earlier analysis.

Researchers ran the PCR with 60 Vbeta and 13 Jbeta primers. TCRdb keeps only in-frame clones here, not all; method: immunoSEQ multiplex PCR. The sample includes approximately 150,000 clones, about 80% of them seen just once. What was sequenced was PBMCs. The clonotype comes from a woman aged 55-69 years in good health and CMV-seropositive.

CDR3 sequence (DNA): TGTGCTAGCGGAGGGGGAGGGCTGGAGACCCAGTACTTC. Protein: CASGGGGLETQYF. V usage is TRBV7-7 and J usage is TRBJ2-5; D is perhaps TRBD2 (7 bases). CDR1 is SSHAT and CDR2 is FNYEAQ in the germline V gene (reference sequence). The CDR3 runs 13 residues.